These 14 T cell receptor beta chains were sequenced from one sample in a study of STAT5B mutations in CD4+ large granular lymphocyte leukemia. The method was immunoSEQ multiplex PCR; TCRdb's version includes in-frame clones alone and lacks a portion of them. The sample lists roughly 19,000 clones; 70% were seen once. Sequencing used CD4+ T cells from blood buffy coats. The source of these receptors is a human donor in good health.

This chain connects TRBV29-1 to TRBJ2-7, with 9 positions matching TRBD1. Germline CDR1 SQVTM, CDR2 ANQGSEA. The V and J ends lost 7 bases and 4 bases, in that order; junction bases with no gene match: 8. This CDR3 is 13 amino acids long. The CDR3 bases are TGCAGCGCTATGACAGGGGGGTTGTACGAGCAGTACTTC. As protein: CSAMTGGLYEQYF.

CDR3 residues: CASSRTSSDSYNEQFF. The CDR3 DNA reads TGTGCCAGCAGCCGCACTAGCAGCGACTCCTACAATGAGCAGTTCTTC. The chain recombines TRBV4-2 with TRBJ2-1; TRBD2 is a possible D gene (6 bases). CDR1 is LGHNA, CDR2 YNFKEQ, per germline. CDR3 length equals 16 residues. V was shortened by 4 bases and J by 0 bases, with 13 bases between the two germline ends.

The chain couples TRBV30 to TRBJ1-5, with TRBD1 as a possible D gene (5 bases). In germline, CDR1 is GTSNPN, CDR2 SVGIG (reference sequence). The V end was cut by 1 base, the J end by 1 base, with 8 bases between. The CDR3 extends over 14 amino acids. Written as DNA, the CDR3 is TGTGCCTGGAGTGCTGGGGGAAGCAATCAGCCCCAGCATTTT. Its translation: CAWSAGGSNQPQHF. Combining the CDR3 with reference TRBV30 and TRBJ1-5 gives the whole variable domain SQTIHQWPATLVQPVGSPLSLECTVEGTSNPNLYWYRQAAGRGLQLLFYSVGIGQISSEVPQNLSASRPQDRQFILSSKKLLLSDSGFYLCAWSAGGSNQPQHFGDGTRLSIL.

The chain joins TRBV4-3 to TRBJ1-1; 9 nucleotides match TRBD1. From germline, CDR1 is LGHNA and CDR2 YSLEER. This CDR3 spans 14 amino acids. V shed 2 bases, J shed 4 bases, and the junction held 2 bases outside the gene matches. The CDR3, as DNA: TGCGCCAGCAGCCAATACAGGGGGCCCACTGAAGCTTTCTTT. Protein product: CASSQYRGPTEAFF.

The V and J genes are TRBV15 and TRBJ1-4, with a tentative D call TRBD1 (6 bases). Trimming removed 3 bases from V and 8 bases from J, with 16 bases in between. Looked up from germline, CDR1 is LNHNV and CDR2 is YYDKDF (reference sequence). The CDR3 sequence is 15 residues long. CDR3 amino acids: CATSSEGGTLEKLFF. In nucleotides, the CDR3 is TGTGCCACCAGCAGTGAGGGGGGGACCCTCGAAAAACTGTTTTTT.

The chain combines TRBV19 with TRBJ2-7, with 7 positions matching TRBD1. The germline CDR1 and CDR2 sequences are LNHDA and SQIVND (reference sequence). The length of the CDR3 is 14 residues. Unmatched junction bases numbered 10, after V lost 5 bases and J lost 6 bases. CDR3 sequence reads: CASSPDRVYPEQYF. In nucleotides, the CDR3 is TGTGCCAGTAGTCCAGACAGGGTATACCCCGAGCAGTACTTC.

The CDR3 DNA sequence: TGTGCCAGCTCTCCCCGGGACAAGGACACCGGGGAGCTGTTTTTT. Translation gives CASSPRDKDTGELFF. The chain recombines TRBV18 with TRBJ2-2; tentative D call: TRBD1 (6 bases). Trimming removed 6 bases from V and 3 bases from J, with 14 bases in between. Germline V CDR1 and CDR2: KGHSH, LQKENI. The CDR3 is 15 amino acids.

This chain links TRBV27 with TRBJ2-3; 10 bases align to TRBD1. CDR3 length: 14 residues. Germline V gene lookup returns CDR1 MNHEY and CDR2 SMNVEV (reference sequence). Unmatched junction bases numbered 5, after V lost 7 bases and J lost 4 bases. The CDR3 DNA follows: TGTGCCAGCAAGGGACAGGGGATGGCAGATACGCAGTATTTT. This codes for CASKGQGMADTQYF.

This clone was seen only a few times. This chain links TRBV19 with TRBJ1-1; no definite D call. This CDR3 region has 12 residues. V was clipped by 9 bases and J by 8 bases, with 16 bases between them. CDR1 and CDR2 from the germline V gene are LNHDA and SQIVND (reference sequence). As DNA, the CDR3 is TGTGCCAGCGGGCCCCTACTCCCCGAAGCTTTCTTT. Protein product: CASGPLLPEAFF.

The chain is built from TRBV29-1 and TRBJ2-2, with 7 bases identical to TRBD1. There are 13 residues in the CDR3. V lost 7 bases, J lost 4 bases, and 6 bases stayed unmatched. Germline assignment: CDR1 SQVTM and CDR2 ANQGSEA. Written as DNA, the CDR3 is TGCAGCGGGTCGGACAGGTCCACCGGGGAGCTGTTTTTT. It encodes CSGSDRSTGELFF.

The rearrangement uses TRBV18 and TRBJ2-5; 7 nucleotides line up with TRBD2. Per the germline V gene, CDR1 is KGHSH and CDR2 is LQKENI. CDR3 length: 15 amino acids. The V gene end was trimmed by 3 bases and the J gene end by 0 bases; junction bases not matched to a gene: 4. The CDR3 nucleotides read TGTGCCAGCTCACCGGGGCTAGCGGACCAAGAGACCCAGTACTTC. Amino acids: CASSPGLADQETQYF.

CDR3 sequence reads: CASSPPGLAFEQYF. The CDR3 region has the DNA TGTGCCAGCAGTCCGCCGGGACTAGCTTTCGAGCAGTACTTC. This rearrangement joins TRBV27 to TRBJ2-7; the match to TRBD2 covers 9 bases. The V and J ends lost 5 bases and 6 bases, in that order; junction bases with no gene match: 8. CDR1 is MNHEY and CDR2 is SMNVEV in the germline V gene (reference sequence). There are 14 residues in the CDR3.

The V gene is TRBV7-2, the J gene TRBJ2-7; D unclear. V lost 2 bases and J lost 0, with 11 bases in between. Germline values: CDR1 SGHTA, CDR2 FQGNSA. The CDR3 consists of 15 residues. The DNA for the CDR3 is TGTGCCAGCAGCTTATCCCCAGTTAGCTCCTACGAGCAGTACTTC. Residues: CASSLSPVSSYEQYF.

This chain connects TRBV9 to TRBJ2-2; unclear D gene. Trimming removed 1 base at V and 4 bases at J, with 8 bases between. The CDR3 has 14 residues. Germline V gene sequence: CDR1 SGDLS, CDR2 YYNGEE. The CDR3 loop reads CASSVKEPTGELFF. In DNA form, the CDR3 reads TGTGCCAGCAGCGTAAAGGAGCCCACCGGGGAGCTGTTTTTT.